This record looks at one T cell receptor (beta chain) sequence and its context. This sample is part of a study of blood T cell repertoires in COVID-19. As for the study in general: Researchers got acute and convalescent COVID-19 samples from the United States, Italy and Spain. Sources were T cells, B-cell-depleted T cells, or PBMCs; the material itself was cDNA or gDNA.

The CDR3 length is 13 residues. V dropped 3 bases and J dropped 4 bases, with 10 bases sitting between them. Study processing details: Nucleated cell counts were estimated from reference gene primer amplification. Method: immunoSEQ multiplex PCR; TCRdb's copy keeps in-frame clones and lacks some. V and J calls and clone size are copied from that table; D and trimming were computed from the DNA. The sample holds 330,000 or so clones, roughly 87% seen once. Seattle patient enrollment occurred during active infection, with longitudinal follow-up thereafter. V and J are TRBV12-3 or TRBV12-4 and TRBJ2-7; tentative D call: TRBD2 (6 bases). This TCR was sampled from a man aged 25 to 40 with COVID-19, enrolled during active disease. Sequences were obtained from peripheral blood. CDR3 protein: CASSFGRRYEQYF. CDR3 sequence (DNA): TGTGCCAGCAGTTTTGGGAGGAGGTACGAGCAGTACTTC.